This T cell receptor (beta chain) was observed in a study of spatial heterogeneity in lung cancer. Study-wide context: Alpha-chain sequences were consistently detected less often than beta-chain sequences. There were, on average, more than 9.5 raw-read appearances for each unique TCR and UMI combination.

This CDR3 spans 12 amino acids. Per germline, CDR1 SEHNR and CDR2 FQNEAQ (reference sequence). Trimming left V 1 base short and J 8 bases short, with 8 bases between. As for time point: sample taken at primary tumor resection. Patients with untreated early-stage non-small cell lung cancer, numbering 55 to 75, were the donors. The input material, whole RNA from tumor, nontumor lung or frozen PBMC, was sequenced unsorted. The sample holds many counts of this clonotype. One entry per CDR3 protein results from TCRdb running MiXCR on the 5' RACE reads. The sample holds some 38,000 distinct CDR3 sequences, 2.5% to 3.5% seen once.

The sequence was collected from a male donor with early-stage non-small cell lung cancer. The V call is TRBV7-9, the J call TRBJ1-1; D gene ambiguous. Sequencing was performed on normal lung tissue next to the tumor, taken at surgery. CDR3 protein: CASSLVPREAFF. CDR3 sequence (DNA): TGTGCCAGCAGCTTAGTGCCGAGAGAAGCTTTCTTT.